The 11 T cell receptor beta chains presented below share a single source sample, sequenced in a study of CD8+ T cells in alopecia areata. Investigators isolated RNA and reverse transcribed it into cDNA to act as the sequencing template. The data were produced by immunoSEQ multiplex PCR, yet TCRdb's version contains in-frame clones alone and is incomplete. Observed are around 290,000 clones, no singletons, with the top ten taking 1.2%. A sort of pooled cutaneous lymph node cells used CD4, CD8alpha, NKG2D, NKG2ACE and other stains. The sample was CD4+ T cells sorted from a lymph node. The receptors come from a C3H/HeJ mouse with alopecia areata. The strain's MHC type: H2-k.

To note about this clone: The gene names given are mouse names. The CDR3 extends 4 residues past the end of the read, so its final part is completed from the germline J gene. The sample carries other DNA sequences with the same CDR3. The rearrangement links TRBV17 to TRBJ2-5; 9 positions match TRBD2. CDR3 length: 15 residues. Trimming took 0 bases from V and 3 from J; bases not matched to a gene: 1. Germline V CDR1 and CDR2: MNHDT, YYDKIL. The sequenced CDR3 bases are TGTGCTAGCAGTAGAGACACTGGGGGGCAAGAC. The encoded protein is CASSRDTGGQD. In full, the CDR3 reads CASSRDTGGQDTQYF.

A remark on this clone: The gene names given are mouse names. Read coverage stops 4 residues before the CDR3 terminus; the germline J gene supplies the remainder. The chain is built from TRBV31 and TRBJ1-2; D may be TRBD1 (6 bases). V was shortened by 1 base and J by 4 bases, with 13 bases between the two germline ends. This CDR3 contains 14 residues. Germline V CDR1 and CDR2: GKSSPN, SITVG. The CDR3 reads CAWSPQGIGSDYTF. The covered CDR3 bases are TGTGCCTGGAGTCCCCAGGGGATCGGCTCC.

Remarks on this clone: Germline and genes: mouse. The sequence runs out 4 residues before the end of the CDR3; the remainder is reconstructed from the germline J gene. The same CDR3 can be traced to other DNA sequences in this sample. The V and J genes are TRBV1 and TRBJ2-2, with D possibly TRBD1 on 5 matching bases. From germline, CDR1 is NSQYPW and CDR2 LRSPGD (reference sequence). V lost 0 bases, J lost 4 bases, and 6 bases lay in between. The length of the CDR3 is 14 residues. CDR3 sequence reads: CTCSADRVTGQLYF. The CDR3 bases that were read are TGCACCTGCAGTGCAGACAGGGTCACCGGG.

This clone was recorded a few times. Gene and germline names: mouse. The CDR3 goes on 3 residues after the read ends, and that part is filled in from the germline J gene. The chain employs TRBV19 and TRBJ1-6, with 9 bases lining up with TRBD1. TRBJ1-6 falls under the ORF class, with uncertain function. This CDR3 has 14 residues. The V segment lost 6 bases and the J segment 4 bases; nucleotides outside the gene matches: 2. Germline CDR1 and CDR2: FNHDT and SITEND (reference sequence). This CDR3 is CASIDRGYNSPLYF. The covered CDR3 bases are TGTGCCAGCATCGACAGGGGGTATAATTCGCCC.

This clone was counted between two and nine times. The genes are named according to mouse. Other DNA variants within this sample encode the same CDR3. This CDR3 is CAWSLSVNQDTQYF. Incomplete CDR3 DNA: TGTGCCTGGAGTCTATCAGTTAACCAAGAC. The chain combines TRBV31 with TRBJ2-5; D is unclear. The CDR3 end falls 4 residues outside the read, so it is completed with the germline J gene. CDR3 length: 14 residues. The V gene's germline CDR1 is GKSSPN and CDR2 SITVG. Trimming left V 0 bases short and J 0 bases short, with 7 bases between.

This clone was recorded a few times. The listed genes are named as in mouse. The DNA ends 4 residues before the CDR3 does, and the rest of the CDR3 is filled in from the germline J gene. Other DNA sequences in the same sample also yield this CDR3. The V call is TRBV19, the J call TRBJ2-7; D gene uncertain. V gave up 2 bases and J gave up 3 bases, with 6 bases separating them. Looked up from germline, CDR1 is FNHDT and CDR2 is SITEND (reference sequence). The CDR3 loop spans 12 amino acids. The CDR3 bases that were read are TGTGCCAGCAGTATCCGCAGCTAT. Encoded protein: CASSIRSY. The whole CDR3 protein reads CASSIRSYEQYF.

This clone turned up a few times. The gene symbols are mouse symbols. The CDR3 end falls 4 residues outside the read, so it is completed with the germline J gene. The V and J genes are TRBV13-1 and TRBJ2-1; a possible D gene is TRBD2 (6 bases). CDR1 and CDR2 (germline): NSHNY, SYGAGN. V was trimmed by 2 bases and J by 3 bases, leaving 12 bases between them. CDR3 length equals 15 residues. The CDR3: CASSESGLAYAEQFF. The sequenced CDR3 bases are TGTGCCAGCAGTGAATCGGGACTAGCCTATGCT.

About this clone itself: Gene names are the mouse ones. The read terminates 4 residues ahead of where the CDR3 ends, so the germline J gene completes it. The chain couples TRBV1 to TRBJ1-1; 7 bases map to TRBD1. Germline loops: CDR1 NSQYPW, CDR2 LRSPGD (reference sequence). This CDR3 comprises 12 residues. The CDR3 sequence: CTCSAAGGEVFF. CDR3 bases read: TGCACCTGCAGTGCTGCAGGGGGA.

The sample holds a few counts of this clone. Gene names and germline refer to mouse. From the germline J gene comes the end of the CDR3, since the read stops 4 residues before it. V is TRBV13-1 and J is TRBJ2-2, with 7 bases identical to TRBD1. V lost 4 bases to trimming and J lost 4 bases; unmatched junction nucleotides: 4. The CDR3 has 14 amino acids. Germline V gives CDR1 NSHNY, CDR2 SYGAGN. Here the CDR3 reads CASSNRGRTGQLYF. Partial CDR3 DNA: TGTGCCAGCAGTAACAGGGGCCGCACCGGG.

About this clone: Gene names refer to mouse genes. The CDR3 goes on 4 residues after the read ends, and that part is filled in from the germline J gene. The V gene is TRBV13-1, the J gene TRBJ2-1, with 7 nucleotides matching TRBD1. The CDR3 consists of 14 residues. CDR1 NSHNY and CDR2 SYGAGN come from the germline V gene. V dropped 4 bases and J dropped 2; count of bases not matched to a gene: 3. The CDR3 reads CASSRGTDYAEQFF. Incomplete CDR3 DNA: TGTGCCAGCAGTAGGGGGACAGACTATGCT.

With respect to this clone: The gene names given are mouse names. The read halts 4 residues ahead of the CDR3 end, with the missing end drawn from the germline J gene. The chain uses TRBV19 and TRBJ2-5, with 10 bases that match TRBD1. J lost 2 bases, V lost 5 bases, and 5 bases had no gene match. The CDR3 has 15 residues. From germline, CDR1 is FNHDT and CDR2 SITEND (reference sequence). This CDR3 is CASSTGQGSQDTQYF. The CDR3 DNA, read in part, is TGTGCCAGCAGCACGGGACAGGGGAGCCAAGAC.